This is a list of T cell receptor beta chains from one sample in a study of identical twins. From the 5' RACE reads, TCRdb called clonotypes with MiXCR, one entry per CDR3 protein. Of roughly 240,000 distinct CDR3 sequences listed, roughly 7% are singletons. This sample also appeared in a second study, on yellow fever vaccine responses in identical twins.

Material for sequencing was memory (CD45RO+) T cells sorted from blood. Receptors were obtained from a woman aged 18-35 years in good health. CDR3s include the opening cysteine and the closing phenylalanine or tryptophan. D genes are given only for firm matches. Only some rows state a clone size, as once, few, many or a class for expanded clones.

>TRBJ2-5|TRBV7-9|.|.|12
CASSLDRGTQYF
TGTGCCAGCAGCTTGGACCGGGGGACCCAGTACTTC
>TRBJ2-1|TRBV7-2|.|.|15
CASSLAEGSYNEQFF
TGTGCCAGCAGCTTAGCGGAGGGCTCCTACAATGAGCAGTTCTTC
>TRBJ1-1|TRBV29-1|few|.|13
CSVEKQGGTEAFF
TGCAGCGTTGAAAAACAGGGAGGGACTGAAGCTTTCTTT
>TRBJ2-2|TRBV20-1|few|.|13
CSAKNPATGELFF
TGCAGTGCTAAAAACCCGGCCACCGGGGAGCTGTTTTTT
>TRBJ2-3|TRBV27|.|.|17
CASSFQATGSGGDTQYF
TGTGCCAGCAGTTTCCAAGCAACTGGTAGTGGCGGCGATACGCAGTATTTT
>TRBJ2-3|TRBV2|many|.|13
CASSRDSTDTQYF
TGTGCCAGCAGTCGAGATAGCACAGATACGCAGTATTTT
>TRBJ2-3|TRBV3-1|few|TRBD2|18
CASSQGGLAGVAADTQYF
TGTGCCAGCAGCCAAGGGGGACTAGCGGGAGTGGCCGCAGATACGCAGTATTTT
>TRBJ2-2|TRBV11-2|many|TRBD1|16
CASSPRTGDNTGELFF
TGTGCCAGCAGCCCAAGGACAGGGGACAACACCGGGGAGCTGTTTTTT
>TRBJ2-1|TRBV7-9|many|TRBD2|15
CASSSYSGRGDEQFF
TGTGCCAGCAGCTCATATAGCGGGAGAGGGGATGAGCAGTTCTTC
>TRBJ2-1|TRBV5-5|many|.|15
CASSPDPDSRYEQFF
TGTGCCAGCAGCCCAGACCCGGACTCCCGCTATGAGCAGTTCTTC
>TRBJ1-1|TRBV4-1|many|.|14
CATSYSDTNTEAFF
TGCGCCACTTCGTACTCGGACACGAACACTGAAGCTTTCTTT
>TRBJ2-2|TRBV20-1|.|TRBD2|17
CSARDPWGGKNTGELFF
TGCAGTGCTAGAGATCCTTGGGGGGGGAAGAACACCGGGGAGCTGTTTTTT
>TRBJ1-1|TRBV19|.|.|13
CATEQGEGTEAFF
TGTGCCACCGAACAAGGAGAGGGCACTGAAGCTTTCTTT
>TRBJ1-2|TRBV10-3|many|TRBD1|13
CAINDRGIYGYTF
TGTGCCATCAATGACAGGGGAATCTATGGCTACACCTTC
>TRBJ2-7|TRBV12-3/TRBV12-4|many|.|14
CASSLVDSSYEQYF
TGTGCCAGCAGTTTAGTGGACAGCTCCTACGAGCAGTACTTC
>TRBJ2-2|TRBV12-5|.|TRBD2|20
CASGLALTSGGGLNTGELFF
TGTGCTAGTGGTTTGGCCCTCACTAGCGGGGGGGGTTTGAACACCGGGGAGCTGTTTTTT
>TRBJ1-3|TRBV11-3|.|.|15
CASSFSRNPGNTIYF
TGTGCCAGCAGCTTTAGCCGGAATCCTGGAAACACCATATATTTT
>TRBJ1-2|TRBV12-3/TRBV12-4|many|.|13
CASSLVDSYGYTF
TGTGCCAGCAGTTTAGTGGACAGCTATGGCTACACCTTC
>TRBJ2-1|TRBV7-6|many|.|11
CASSLALLWFF
TGTGCCAGCAGCTTAGCGCTACTTTGGTTCTTC
>TRBJ2-5|TRBV3-1|.|.|13
CASSQLVQETQYF
TGTGCCAGCAGCCAATTGGTCCAAGAGACCCAGTACTTC
>TRBJ2-7|TRBV5-5|many|.|14
CASSFQTGSYEQYF
TGTGCCAGCAGCTTCCAGACTGGCTCCTACGAGCAGTACTTC
>TRBJ2-7|TRBV20-1|.|TRBD2|14
CSAARASGSFEQYF
TGCAGTGCTGCCCGAGCGAGCGGGAGTTTCGAGCAGTACTTC
>TRBJ1-5|TRBV6-2/TRBV6-3|.|.|18
CASSLASGGRGWNQPQHF
TGTGCCAGCAGCCTAGCGAGTGGAGGCAGGGGTTGGAATCAGCCCCAGCATTTT
>TRBJ2-5|TRBV29-1|many|TRBD1|15
CSAAPGQGSGETQYF
TGCAGCGCCGCTCCTGGACAGGGCTCCGGGGAGACCCAGTACTTC
>TRBJ2-2|TRBV19|.|.|16
CASRARGSANTGELFF
TGTGCCAGTAGAGCGCGTGGTTCGGCGAACACCGGGGAGCTGTTTTTT
>TRBJ1-5|TRBV21-1|.|.|19
CASSKGKRRARSRNQPQHF
TGTGCCAGCAGCAAAGGTAAACGCCGGGCCCGGAGTCGGAATCAGCCCCAGCATTTT
>TRBJ2-1|TRBV11-3|few|.|14
CASSPQGGRNEQFF
TGTGCCAGCAGCCCCCAGGGGGGGCGGAATGAGCAGTTCTTC
>TRBJ2-7|TRBV6-1|many|TRBD2|16
CASSDALAGGPYEQYF
TGTGCCAGCAGTGATGCTCTAGCGGGAGGGCCCTACGAGCAGTACTTC
>TRBJ2-3|TRBV7-9|many|TRBD2|16
CASSLPGLVFTDTQYF
TGTGCCAGCAGCTTACCGGGACTAGTTTTCACAGATACGCAGTATTTT